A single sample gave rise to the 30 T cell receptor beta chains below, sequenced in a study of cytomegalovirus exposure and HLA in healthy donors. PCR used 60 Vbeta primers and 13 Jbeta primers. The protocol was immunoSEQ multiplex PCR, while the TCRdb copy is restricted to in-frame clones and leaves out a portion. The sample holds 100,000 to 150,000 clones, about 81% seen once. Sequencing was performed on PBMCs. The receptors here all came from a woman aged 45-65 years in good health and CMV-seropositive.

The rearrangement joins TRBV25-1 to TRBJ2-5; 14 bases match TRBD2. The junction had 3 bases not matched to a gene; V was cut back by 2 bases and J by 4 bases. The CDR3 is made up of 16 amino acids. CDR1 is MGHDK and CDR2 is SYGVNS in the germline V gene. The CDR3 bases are TGTGCCAGCAGTGAAGGAGGACTAGCGGGAGGAGAGACCCAGTACTTC. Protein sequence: CASSEGGLAGGETQYF.

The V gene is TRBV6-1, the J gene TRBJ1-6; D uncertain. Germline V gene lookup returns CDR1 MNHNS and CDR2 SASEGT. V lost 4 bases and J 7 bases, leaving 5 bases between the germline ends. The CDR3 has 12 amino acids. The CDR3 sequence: CASSVGNSPLHF. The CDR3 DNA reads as TGTGCCAGCAGTGTGGGCAATTCACCCCTCCACTTT.

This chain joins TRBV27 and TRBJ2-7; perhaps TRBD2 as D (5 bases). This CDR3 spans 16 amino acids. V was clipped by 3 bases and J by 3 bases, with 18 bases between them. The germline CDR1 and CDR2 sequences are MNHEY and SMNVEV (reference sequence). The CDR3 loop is CASSFSSSGLFYEQYF. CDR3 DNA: TGTGCCAGCAGTTTCAGTTCGAGCGGACTCTTCTACGAGCAGTACTTC.

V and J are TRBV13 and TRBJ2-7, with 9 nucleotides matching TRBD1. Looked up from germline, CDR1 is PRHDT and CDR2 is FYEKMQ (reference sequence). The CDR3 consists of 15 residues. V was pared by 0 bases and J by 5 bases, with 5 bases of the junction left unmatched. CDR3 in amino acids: CASSLGTGGRNEQYF. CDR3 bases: TGTGCCAGCAGCTTAGGTACAGGGGGCAGGAACGAGCAGTACTTC.

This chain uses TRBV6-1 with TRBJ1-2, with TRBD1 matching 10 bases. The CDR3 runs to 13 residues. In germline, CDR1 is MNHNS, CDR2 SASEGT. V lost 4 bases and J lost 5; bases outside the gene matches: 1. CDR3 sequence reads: CASSGDRGYGYTF. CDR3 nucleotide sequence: TGTGCCAGCAGTGGGGACAGGGGTTATGGCTACACCTTC.

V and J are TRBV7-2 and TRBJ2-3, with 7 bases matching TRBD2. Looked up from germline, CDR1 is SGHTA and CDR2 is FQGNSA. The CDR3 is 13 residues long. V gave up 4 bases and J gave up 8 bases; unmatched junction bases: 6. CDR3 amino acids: CASSWGGGVTQYF. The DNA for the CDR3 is TGTGCCAGCAGCTGGGGTGGGGGGGTTACGCAGTATTTT.

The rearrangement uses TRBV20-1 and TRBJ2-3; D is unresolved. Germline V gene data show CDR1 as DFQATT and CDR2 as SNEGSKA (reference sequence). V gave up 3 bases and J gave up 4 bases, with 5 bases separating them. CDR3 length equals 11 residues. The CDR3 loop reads CSARYSDTQYF. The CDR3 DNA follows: TGCAGTGCTAGGTATTCAGATACGCAGTATTTT.

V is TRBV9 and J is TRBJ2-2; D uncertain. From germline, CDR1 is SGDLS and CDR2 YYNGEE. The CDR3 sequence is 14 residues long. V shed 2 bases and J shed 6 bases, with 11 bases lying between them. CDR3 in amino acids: CASSVRSLSGELFF. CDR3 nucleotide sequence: TGTGCCAGCAGCGTTCGGTCCCTCTCCGGGGAGCTGTTTTTT.

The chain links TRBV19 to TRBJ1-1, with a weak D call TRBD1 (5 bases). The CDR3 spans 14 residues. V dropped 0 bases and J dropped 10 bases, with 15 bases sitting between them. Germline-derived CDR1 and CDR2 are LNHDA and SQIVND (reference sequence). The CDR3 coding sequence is TGTGCCAGTAGTATAGAGTGGGGGGACGGAGGAGCTTTCTTT. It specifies CASSIEWGDGGAFF.

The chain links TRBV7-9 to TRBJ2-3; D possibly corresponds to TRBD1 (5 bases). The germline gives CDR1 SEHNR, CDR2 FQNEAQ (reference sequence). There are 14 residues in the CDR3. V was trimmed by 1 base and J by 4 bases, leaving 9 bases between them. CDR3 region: CASSLEGNSDTQYF. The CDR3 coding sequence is TGTGCCAGCAGCTTAGAGGGGAACTCAGATACGCAGTATTTT.

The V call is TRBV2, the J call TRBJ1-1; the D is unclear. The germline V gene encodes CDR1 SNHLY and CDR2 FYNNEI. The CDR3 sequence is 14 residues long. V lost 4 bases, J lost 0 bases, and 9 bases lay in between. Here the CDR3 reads CASSVAPMNTEAFF. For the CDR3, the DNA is TGTGCCAGCAGTGTGGCCCCAATGAACACTGAAGCTTTCTTT.

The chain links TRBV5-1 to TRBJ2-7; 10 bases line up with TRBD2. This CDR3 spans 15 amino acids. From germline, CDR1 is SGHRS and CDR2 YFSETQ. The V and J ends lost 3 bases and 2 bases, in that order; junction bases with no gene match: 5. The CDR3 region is CASSWGLALPYEQYF. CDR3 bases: TGCGCCAGCAGCTGGGGACTAGCGCTTCCCTACGAGCAGTACTTC.

As DNA, the CDR3 is TGTGCCAGCAGCCTACAGGGGAACGGGGCCAACGTCCTGACTTTC. This encodes CASSLQGNGANVLTF. This chain links TRBV28 with TRBJ2-6; 7 bases map to TRBD1. The CDR3 is 15 residues long. In germline, CDR1 is MDHEN, CDR2 SYDVKM. Losses at the gene ends were 6 bases for V and 4 bases for J; bases not matched to a gene: 6.

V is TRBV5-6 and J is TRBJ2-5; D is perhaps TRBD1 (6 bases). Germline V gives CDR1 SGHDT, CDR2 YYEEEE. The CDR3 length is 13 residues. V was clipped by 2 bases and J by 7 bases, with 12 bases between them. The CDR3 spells CASSLQGFGTQYF. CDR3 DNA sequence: TGTGCCAGCAGCTTACAGGGCTTTGGGACCCAGTACTTC.

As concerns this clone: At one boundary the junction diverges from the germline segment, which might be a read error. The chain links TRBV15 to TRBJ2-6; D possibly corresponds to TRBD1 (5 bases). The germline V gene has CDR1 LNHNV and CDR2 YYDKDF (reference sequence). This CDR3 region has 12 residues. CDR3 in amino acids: CATSFGANGLTF. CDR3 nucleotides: TGTGCCACCTCTTTTGGGGCCAACGGCCTGACTTTC.

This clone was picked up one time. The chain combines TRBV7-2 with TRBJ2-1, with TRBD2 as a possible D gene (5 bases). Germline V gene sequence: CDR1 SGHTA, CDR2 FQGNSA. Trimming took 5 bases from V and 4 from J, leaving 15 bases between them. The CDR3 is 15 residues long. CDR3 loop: CASSDFSGPYNEQFF. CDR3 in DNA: TGTGCCAGCAGCGACTTCAGCGGCCCATACAATGAGCAGTTCTTC.

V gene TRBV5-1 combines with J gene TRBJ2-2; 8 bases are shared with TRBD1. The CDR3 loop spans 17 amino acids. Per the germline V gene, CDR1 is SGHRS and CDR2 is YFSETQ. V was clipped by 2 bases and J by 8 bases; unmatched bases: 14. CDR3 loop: CASSLTRSIGQGGELFF. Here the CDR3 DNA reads TGCGCCAGCAGCTTAACGCGCTCGATTGGACAGGGAGGGGAGCTGTTTTTT.

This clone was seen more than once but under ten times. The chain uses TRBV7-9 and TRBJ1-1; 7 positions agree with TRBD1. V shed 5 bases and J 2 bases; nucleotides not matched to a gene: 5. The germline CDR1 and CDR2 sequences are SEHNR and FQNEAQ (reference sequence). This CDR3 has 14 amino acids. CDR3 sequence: CASSRRDSNTEAFF. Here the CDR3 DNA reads TGTGCCAGCAGCCGACGGGACAGTAACACTGAAGCTTTCTTT.

The chain's CDR3 is CAWSVRGGGPYNEQFF. CDR3 nucleotide sequence: TGTGCCTGGAGTGTACGGGGCGGGGGCCCCTACAATGAGCAGTTCTTC. The chain is built from TRBV30 and TRBJ2-1, with TRBD2 as a possible D gene (7 bases). V lost 0 bases and J 2 bases, leaving 14 bases between the germline ends. Germline lookup yields CDR1 GTSNPN and CDR2 SVGIG (reference sequence). This CDR3 has 16 residues.

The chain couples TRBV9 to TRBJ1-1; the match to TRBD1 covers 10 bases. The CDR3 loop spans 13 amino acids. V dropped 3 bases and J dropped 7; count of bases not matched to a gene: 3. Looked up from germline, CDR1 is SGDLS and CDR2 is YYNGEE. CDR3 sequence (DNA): TGTGCCAGCAGCGGGGGACAGGGGCGTGAAGCTTTCTTT. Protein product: CASSGGQGREAFF.

This CDR3 is CASSPQQGADNEQFF. The CDR3 nucleotides are TGTGCCAGCTCACCACAACAGGGGGCGGACAATGAGCAGTTCTTC. J is TRBJ2-1 and V is TRBV18; 9 bases are shared with TRBD1. The CDR3 length is 15 residues. Germline V gene data show CDR1 as KGHSH and CDR2 as LQKENI. V shed 1 base, J shed 5 bases, and the junction held 3 bases outside the gene matches.

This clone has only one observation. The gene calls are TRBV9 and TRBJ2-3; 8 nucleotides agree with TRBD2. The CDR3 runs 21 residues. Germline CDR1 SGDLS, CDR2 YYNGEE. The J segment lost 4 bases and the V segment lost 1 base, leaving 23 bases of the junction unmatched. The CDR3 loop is CASSVYSGGGDSPAGPDTQYF. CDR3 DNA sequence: TGTGCCAGCAGCGTATACAGCGGGGGCGGGGACTCTCCGGCGGGCCCAGATACGCAGTATTTT. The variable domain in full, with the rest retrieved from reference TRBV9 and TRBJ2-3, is DSGVTQTPKHLITATGQRVTLRCSPRSGDLSVYWYQQSLDQGLQFLIQYYNGEERAKGNILERFSAQQFPDLHSELNLSSLELGDSALYFCASSVYSGGGDSPAGPDTQYFGPGTRLTVL.

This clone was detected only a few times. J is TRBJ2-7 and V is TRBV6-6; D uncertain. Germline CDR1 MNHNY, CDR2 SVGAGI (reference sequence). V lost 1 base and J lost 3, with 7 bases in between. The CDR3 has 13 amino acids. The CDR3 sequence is CASSYFTNYEQYF. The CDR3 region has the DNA TGTGCCAGCAGTTACTTTACTAACTACGAGCAGTACTTC.

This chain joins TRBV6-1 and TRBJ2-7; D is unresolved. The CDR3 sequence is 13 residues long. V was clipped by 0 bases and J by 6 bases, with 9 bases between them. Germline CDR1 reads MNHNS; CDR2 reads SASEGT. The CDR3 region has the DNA TGTGCCAGCAGTGAAGCGCCCTCGCGCGAGCAGTACTTC. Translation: CASSEAPSREQYF.

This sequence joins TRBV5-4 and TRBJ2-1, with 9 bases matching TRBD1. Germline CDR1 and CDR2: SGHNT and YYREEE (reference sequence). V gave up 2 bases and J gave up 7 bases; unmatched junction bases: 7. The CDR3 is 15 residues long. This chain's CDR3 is CASSLWDRVGNEQFF. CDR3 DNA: TGTGCCAGCAGCTTATGGGACAGGGTGGGGAATGAGCAGTTCTTC.

CDR3 DNA sequence: TGCGCCAGCAGCTATCGTCCTGACACTGAAGCTTTCTTT. Translating gives CASSYRPDTEAFF. This chain uses TRBV5-1 with TRBJ1-1; D uncertain. Germline assignment: CDR1 SGHRS and CDR2 YFSETQ. Between the trimmed V and J ends, which lost 3 bases and 3 bases, there was a span of 9 bases. The length of the CDR3 is 13 residues.

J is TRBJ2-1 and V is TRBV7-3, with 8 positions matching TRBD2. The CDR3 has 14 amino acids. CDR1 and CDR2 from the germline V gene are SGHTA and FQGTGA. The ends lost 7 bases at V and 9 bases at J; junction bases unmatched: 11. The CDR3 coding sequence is TGTGCCAGCAAAGTCAGCGGGAGTTATATTGAGCAGTTCTTC. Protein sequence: CASKVSGSYIEQFF.

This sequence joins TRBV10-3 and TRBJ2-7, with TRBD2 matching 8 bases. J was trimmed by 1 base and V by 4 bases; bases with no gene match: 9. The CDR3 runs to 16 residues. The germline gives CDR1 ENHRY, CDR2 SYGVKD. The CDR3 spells CAISGSASGSSYEQYF. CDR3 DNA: TGTGCCATCAGTGGCTCAGCCAGCGGGAGTTCCTACGAGCAGTACTTC.

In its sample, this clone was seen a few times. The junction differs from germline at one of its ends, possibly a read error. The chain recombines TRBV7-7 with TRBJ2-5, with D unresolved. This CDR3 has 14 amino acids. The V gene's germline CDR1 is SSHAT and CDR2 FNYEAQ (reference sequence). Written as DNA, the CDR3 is TGTGCTAGCAGCCCCCCTGGGCGCCAAGAGACCCAGTACTTC. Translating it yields CASSPPGRQETQYF.

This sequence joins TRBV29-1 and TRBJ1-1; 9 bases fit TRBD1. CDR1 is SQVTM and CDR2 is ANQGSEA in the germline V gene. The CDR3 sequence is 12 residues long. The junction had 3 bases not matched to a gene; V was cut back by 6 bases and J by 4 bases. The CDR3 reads CSVEDRGTEAFF. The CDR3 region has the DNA TGCAGCGTGGAGGACAGGGGCACTGAAGCTTTCTTT.